The 5 T cell receptor beta chains below come from one sample, sequenced in a study of blood T cell repertoires in COVID-19. Some clones are missing from TCRdb's copy, which holds only in-frame ones; the method was immunoSEQ multiplex PCR. The data show 45,000 to 60,000 clones, approximately 80% seen once. Sequenced: peripheral blood. These receptors were taken from a human donor with active or convalescent COVID-19. The donor label of this sample is uncertain.

V gene TRBV27 combines with J gene TRBJ1-5; 7 bases map to TRBD1. Germline V gives CDR1 MNHEY, CDR2 SMNVEV (reference sequence). This CDR3 is built from 16 residues. V was pared by 0 bases and J by 1 base, with 3 bases of the junction left unmatched. This CDR3 reads CASSLSGGSSNQPQHF. The CDR3 region has the DNA TGTGCCAGCAGTTTATCAGGGGGCTCGAGCAATCAGCCCCAGCATTTT.

The count of this clone is one. J is TRBJ1-1 and V is TRBV14; no clear D gene. This CDR3 spans 14 amino acids. From germline, CDR1 is SGHDN and CDR2 FVKESK. V was trimmed by 1 base and J by 1 base, leaving 7 bases between them. This chain's CDR3 is CASSQVGRNTEAFF. The CDR3 coding sequence is TGTGCCAGCAGCCAAGTTGGGAGGAACACTGAAGCTTTCTTT.

The CDR3 is CASSHPSGRAPNEQFF. The CDR3 DNA reads as TGCGCCAGCAGCCATCCTAGCGGGAGGGCCCCCAATGAGCAGTTCTTC. The genes are TRBV4-3 and TRBJ2-1; 12 bases line up with TRBD2. The CDR3 spans 16 residues. The germline CDR1 and CDR2 sequences are LGHNA and YSLEER. Trimming removed 3 bases from V and 6 bases from J; junction bases left unmatched: 6.

The rearrangement joins TRBV5-1 to TRBJ2-5; 13 positions match TRBD2. V lost 0 bases, J lost 5 bases, and 1 base stayed unmatched. The CDR3 runs to 15 residues. Germline V gene data show CDR1 as SGHRS and CDR2 as YFSETQ. The CDR3, as DNA: TGCGCCAGCAGCTTGGGGACTAGCGGGAGTGAGACCCAGTACTTC. Protein sequence: CASSLGTSGSETQYF. Full variable domain (rest looked up from reference TRBV5-1 and TRBJ2-5): KAGVTQTPRYLIKTRGQQVTLSCSPISGHRSVSWYQQTPGQGLQFLFEYFSETQRNKGNFPGRFSGRQFSNSRSEMNVSTLELGDSALYLCASSLGTSGSETQYFGPGTRLLVL.

The chain has TRBV10-3 and TRBJ2-7, with D unclear. Trimming stripped 7 bases from V and 5 bases from J, with 15 bases between. This CDR3 contains 13 residues. Germline loops: CDR1 ENHRY, CDR2 SYGVKD. CDR3 protein: CAIKNPTADEQYF. The DNA of the CDR3 is TGTGCCATCAAGAACCCGACGGCGGACGAGCAGTACTTC.